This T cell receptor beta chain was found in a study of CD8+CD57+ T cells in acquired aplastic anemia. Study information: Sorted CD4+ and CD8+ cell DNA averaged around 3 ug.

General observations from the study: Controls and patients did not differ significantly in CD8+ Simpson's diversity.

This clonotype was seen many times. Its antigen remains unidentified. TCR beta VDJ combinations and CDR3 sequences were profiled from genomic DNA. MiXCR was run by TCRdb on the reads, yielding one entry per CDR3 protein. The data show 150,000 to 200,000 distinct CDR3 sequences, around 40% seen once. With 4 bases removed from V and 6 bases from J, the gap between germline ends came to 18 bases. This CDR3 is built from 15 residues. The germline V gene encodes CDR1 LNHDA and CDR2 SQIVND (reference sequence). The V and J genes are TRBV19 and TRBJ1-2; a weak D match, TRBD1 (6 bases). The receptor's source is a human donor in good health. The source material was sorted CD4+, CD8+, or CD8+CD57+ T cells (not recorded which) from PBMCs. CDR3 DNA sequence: TGTGCCAGTAGTACCTCGGGCAGGGGTCCCCATGGCTACACCTTC. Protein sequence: CASSTSGRGPHGYTF.